The 10 T cell receptor beta chains below all came from one sample that was sequenced in a study of cytomegalovirus exposure and HLA in healthy donors. The PCR used 60 Vbeta and 13 Jbeta primers. Profiling relied on immunoSEQ multiplex PCR, and the TCRdb table lists in-frame clones only, not all of them. The table has over 150,000 clones, about three quarters seen once. Sequenced material: PBMCs. The receptors stem from a woman between 40 and 50 years old in good health and CMV-seronegative.

This chain links TRBV6-1 with TRBJ2-2; TRBD2 matches 11 bases. With V trimmed by 7 bases and J by 3 bases, 4 bases remained unmatched. The germline V gene has CDR1 MNHNS and CDR2 SASEGT. The CDR3 sequence is 15 residues long. The CDR3, as DNA: TGTGCCAGCATTAGCGGGGGGGCGGACACCGGGGAGCTGTTTTTT. It specifies CASISGGADTGELFF.

The CDR3 DNA is TGCAGCGTGAGGACTAGCGGGACGGGTGAGCAGTACGTC. Its translation: CSVRTSGTGEQYV. The J gene is TRBJ2-7, the V gene TRBV29-1, with 12 bases matching TRBD2. CDR1 is SQVTM, CDR2 ANQGSEA, per germline. V lost 6 bases, J lost 7 bases, and 7 bases stayed unmatched. The CDR3 is made up of 13 amino acids.

The chain joins TRBV7-8 to TRBJ2-1; D might be TRBD2 (6 bases). The V end was cut by 1 base, the J end by 2 bases, with 15 bases between. CDR1 SGHVS and CDR2 FQNEAQ come from the germline V gene. The CDR3 is made up of 17 amino acids. The CDR3 is CASSLGLVGRTYNEQFF. The CDR3 nucleotides read TGTGCCAGCAGCTTAGGTCTGGTTGGGAGGACCTACAATGAGCAGTTCTTC.

The chain employs TRBV2 and TRBJ1-3, with 7 bases fitting TRBD1. This CDR3 contains 17 residues. Germline CDR1 SNHLY, CDR2 FYNNEI. J lost 0 bases, V lost 3 bases, and 8 bases had no gene match. The CDR3 loop is CASSDHRGRSSGNTIYF. CDR3 coding DNA: TGTGCCAGCAGTGACCACAGGGGAAGGAGCTCTGGAAACACCATATATTTT.

The CDR3 sequence: CASSSFQGNTEAFF. CDR3 bases: TGCGCCAGCAGCTCTTTCCAGGGGAACACTGAAGCTTTCTTT. The chain has TRBV5-1 and TRBJ1-1; tentative D call: TRBD1 (5 bases). The CDR3 is made up of 14 amino acids. Germline CDR1 reads SGHRS; CDR2 reads YFSETQ. V lost 3 bases and J lost 1, with 10 bases in between.

The chain recombines TRBV29-1 with TRBJ2-1, with TRBD2 identical over 11 bases. Germline V gene lookup returns CDR1 SQVTM and CDR2 ANQGSEA. V lost 7 bases to trimming and J lost 3 bases; unmatched junction nucleotides: 8. The CDR3 has 15 amino acids. CDR3: CSARLAGPLYNEQFF. CDR3 bases: TGCAGCGCGAGACTAGCGGGGCCTCTCTACAATGAGCAGTTCTTC.

The chain couples TRBV5-1 to TRBJ1-2; 9 positions match TRBD1. Looked up from germline, CDR1 is SGHRS and CDR2 is YFSETQ. The CDR3 sequence is 15 residues long. The V segment lost 0 bases and the J segment 6 bases; nucleotides outside the gene matches: 6. CDR3 residues: CASSLGPGTGNGYTF. CDR3 nucleotide sequence: TGCGCCAGCAGCTTGGGTCCCGGGACAGGGAATGGCTACACCTTC.

The V gene is TRBV5-1, the J gene TRBJ1-1; TRBD1 aligns across 8 bases. This CDR3 region has 14 residues. Unmatched junction bases numbered 6, after V lost 3 bases and J lost 5 bases. CDR1 is SGHRS, CDR2 YFSETQ, per germline. This CDR3 reads CASSSGQVKTEAFF. The CDR3 nucleotides read TGCGCCAGCAGCTCGGGACAGGTCAAGACTGAAGCTTTCTTT.

This clone was observed a single time. This chain connects TRBV11-2 to TRBJ2-3; 11 bases line up with TRBD2. Germline assignment: CDR1 SGHAT and CDR2 FQNNGV. V shed 1 base, J shed 5 bases, and the junction held 8 bases outside the gene matches. This CDR3 spans 17 amino acids. CDR3 coding DNA: TGTGCCAGCAGCTTAGGGGGCTTAGCGGGAGGGGGAGATACGCAGTATTTT. Its protein is CASSLGGLAGGGDTQYF.

The V gene is TRBV15, the J gene TRBJ2-7; TRBD1 agrees at 9 bases. This CDR3 contains 16 residues. Germline CDR1 reads LNHNV; CDR2 reads YYDKDF (reference sequence). Trimming at V came to 3 bases and at J to 1 base, leaving 7 bases not matched to a gene. CDR3 residues: CATSRKGTGLSYEQYF. The CDR3 coding sequence is TGTGCCACCAGCAGGAAAGGGACAGGGCTGTCCTACGAGCAGTACTTC.